These T cell receptor beta chains were read from a single sample in a study of blood T cell repertoires in COVID-19. Method: immunoSEQ multiplex PCR; TCRdb's copy keeps in-frame clones and lacks some. Of 130,000 to 150,000 clones listed, roughly 84% were seen once; the top ten hold almost 6%. The sequenced sample was PBMCs or T cells enriched from blood (not recorded which). The receptors were sampled from a woman between 45 and 65 years old who had been exposed to COVID-19. Both conserved end residues are part of each CDR3. The D gene is left open where the match is weak. Size is stated for part of the rows, as once, few or many counts, or as a class when the clone is expanded.

d_gene,v_gene,abundance,j_gene,CDR3aa,CDR3nt
-,TRBV6-5,-,TRBJ2-7,CASTPIHRGSYEQYF,TGTGCCAGCACCCCCATCCACCGCGGCTCCTACGAGCAGTACTTC
TRBD2,TRBV5-4,-,TRBJ2-1,CASSLESLAGGYNEQFF,TGTGCCAGCAGCTTGGAAAGTTTAGCGGGAGGGTACAATGAGCAGTTCTTC
-,TRBV2,-,TRBJ1-1,CASSYQTGEAFF,TGTGCCAGCAGTTACCAGACAGGTGAAGCTTTCTTT
-,TRBV15,once,TRBJ1-5,CATSRSGRGDQPQHF,TGTGCCACCAGCAGATCGGGGAGGGGGGATCAGCCCCAGCATTTT
-,TRBV7-3,-,TRBJ1-1,CASKERAAGGEAFF,TGTGCCAGCAAGGAGAGGGCAGCGGGCGGTGAAGCTTTCTTT
-,TRBV7-3,-,TRBJ1-1,CASSPPGARSVEAFF,TGTGCCAGCAGCCCTCCCGGAGCCAGAAGCGTTGAAGCTTTCTTT
-,TRBV3-1/TRBV3-2,-,TRBJ1-1,CASSQELRRSAEAFF,TGTGCCAGCAGCCAAGAGTTGCGCAGGTCCGCAGAAGCTTTCTTT
-,TRBV9,once,TRBJ1-4,CASSVGATPSNEKLFF,TGTGCCAGCAGCGTAGGTGCAACACCATCGAATGAAAAACTGTTTTTT
-,TRBV3-1/TRBV3-2,-,TRBJ2-5,CASSQESRGETQYF,TGTGCCAGCAGCCAAGAGAGTAGAGGGGAGACCCAGTACTTC
TRBD2,TRBV5-4,few,TRBJ2-1,CASSLDPPSGRIKNEQFF,TGTGCCAGCAGCTTGGACCCTCCTAGCGGGAGGATAAAAAATGAGCAGTTCTTC
-,TRBV27,few,TRBJ1-5,CASSLSSGDQPQHF,TGTGCCAGCAGTTTATCGTCGGGGGACCAGCCCCAGCATTTT
TRBD2,TRBV4-3,-,TRBJ2-3,CASSQRLAGVSTDTQYF,TGCGCCAGCAGCCAGCGGTTAGCGGGAGTTAGCACAGATACGCAGTATTTT
-,TRBV5-6,-,TRBJ2-3,CASSSIPDSTDTQYF,TGTGCCAGCAGCTCCATCCCGGACAGTACAGATACGCAGTATTTT
TRBD2,TRBV18,-,TRBJ2-7,CASSPPGLAGAHEQYF,TGTGCCAGCTCCCCACCGGGACTAGCGGGAGCCCACGAGCAGTACTTC
TRBD1,TRBV13,-,TRBJ1-5,CASSLGQGNQPQHF,TGTGCCAGCAGCCTGGGACAGGGAAATCAGCCCCAGCATTTT
TRBD2,TRBV19,-,TRBJ2-3,CASGLLAGTTDTQYF,TGTGCCAGTGGCCTACTAGCGGGGACCACAGATACGCAGTATTTT
TRBD2,TRBV30,-,TRBJ2-3,CAWSARVAGSTDTQYF,TGTGCCTGGAGTGCCCGGGTAGCGGGAAGCACAGATACGCAGTATTTT